A single T cell receptor beta chain is shown here with its context. Antigen: not known. TCR beta cDNA was reverse-transcribed from about 550 ng of total RNA. The reaction used a constant-region primer and ProtoScript II reverse transcriptase. Nested multiplex PCR, run for three rounds with slightly modified ARM-PCR, yielded TCR beta libraries. Researchers ran the first two PCR rounds for roughly 10 cycles each with TRBV1-TRBV30 forward primers and a C-beta reverse primer. TCRdb passed the multiplex PCR reads through MiXCR, listing each CDR3 protein once. The data show approximately 320,000 distinct CDR3 sequences, about 50% seen once. This sample was taken from a study of tumor-infiltrating lymphocytes in primary liver carcinoma. Regarding the study as a whole: The 250 largest clones made up significantly more of tumor than blood repertoires (p = 0.039).

The trim removed 7 bases at V and 9 bases at J, leaving 13 bases unmatched. Per the germline V gene, CDR1 is MNHNS and CDR2 is SASEGT. The CDR3 has 15 amino acids. Germline DNA was extracted too, while blood RNA derived from unsorted whole blood. The sequenced sample consisted of peripheral blood. The chain combines TRBV6-1 with TRBJ2-1; TRBD1 agrees at 9 bases. This sequence was found in a woman in her 30s with primary liver carcinoma and hepatitis B virus infection. The CDR3 DNA is TGTGCCAGCACTACCTTACAGGGGGCTCGCAGTGAGCAGTTCTTC. Translating gives CASTTLQGARSEQFF.